Listed below are T cell receptor beta chains from one sample, sequenced in a study of regulatory T cells in long-lasting Graves disease. Using its own MiXCR run on the multiplex PCR reads, TCRdb lists one record per CDR3 protein. The sample has about 420,000 distinct CDR3 sequences, 15% to 20% seen once. This sample also appeared in a second study, on T cells in Graves' hyperthyroidism and ophthalmopathy.

Sequencing used peripheral blood mononuclear cells (PBMCs), obtained at new diagnosis, from a patient treated with antithyroid drugs. These TCRs come from a woman under 30 with Graves disease. The CDR3 runs from the conserved cysteine through the conserved F or W. The order of the fields is D gene, J gene, V gene, clone size, CDR3 protein, CDR3 DNA. D genes are given only for firm matches. Size is stated for part of the rows, as once, few or many counts, or as a class when the clone is expanded.

D: .; J: TRBJ2-7; V: TRBV12-3/TRBV12-4; size: many; CDR3: CASTLGGTRYEQYF; DNA: TGTGCCAGCACCCTAGGGGGAACGAGGTACGAGCAGTACTTC
D: .; J: TRBJ1-2; V: TRBV29-1; size: many; CDR3: CSVLAPLLGGYTF; DNA: TGCAGCGTATTAGCCCCACTCTTAGGAGGCTACACCTTC
D: .; J: TRBJ1-3; V: TRBV3-1; size: .; CDR3: CASSQPPAGLVNTIYF; DNA: TGTGCCAGCAGCCAACCTCCAGCAGGGTTGGTAAACACCATATATTTT
D: .; J: TRBJ2-5; V: TRBV5-1; size: few; CDR3: CASARGAGHIPFQETQYF; DNA: TGCGCCAGCGCTCGTGGGGCGGGACATATACCGTTCCAAGAGACCCAGTACTTC
D: TRBD2; J: TRBJ2-6; V: TRBV7-9; size: many; CDR3: CASSTLAGGPTVGANVLTF; DNA: TGTGCCAGCAGTACTCTAGCGGGAGGGCCCACCGTTGGGGCCAACGTCCTGACTTTC
D: .; J: TRBJ2-1; V: TRBV20-1; size: few; CDR3: CSATLVREIYNEQFF; DNA: TGCAGTGCTACCCTCGTTCGGGAGATCTACAATGAGCAGTTCTTC
D: TRBD1; J: TRBJ2-7; V: TRBV7-9; size: many; CDR3: CASRDPGQGVHEQYF; DNA: TGTGCCAGCAGGGACCCGGGACAGGGGGTCCACGAGCAGTACTTC
D: .; J: TRBJ2-7; V: TRBV2; size: many; CDR3: CASSATGPPSYEQYF; DNA: TGTGCCAGCAGTGCGACAGGACCTCCCTCCTACGAGCAGTACTTC
D: TRBD1; J: TRBJ2-3; V: TRBV19; size: .; CDR3: CASRGTGESTDTQYF; DNA: TGTGCCAGTAGGGGGACAGGGGAATCAACAGATACGCAGTATTTT
D: TRBD2; J: TRBJ2-7; V: TRBV28; size: many; CDR3: CASSLWAGGSYYEQYF; DNA: TGTGCCAGCAGTTTATGGGCGGGAGGGTCCTACTACGAGCAGTACTTC
D: TRBD2; J: TRBJ2-3; V: TRBV7-2; size: once; CDR3: CASWGLAGSTDTQYF; DNA: TGTGCCAGCTGGGGGCTAGCGGGTAGCACAGATACGCAGTATTTT
D: .; J: TRBJ1-5; V: TRBV6-5; size: few; CDR3: CASSYGARRPQHF; DNA: TGTGCCAGCAGTTACGGGGCACGAAGGCCCCAGCATTTT
D: TRBD2; J: TRBJ2-7; V: TRBV10-3; size: many; CDR3: CAISPLAGRDEQYF; DNA: TGTGCCATCAGCCCACTAGCGGGAAGGGACGAGCAGTACTTC
D: .; J: TRBJ2-2; V: TRBV18; size: few; CDR3: CASSPERVANTGELFF; DNA: TGTGCCAGCTCACCCGAGAGAGTGGCCAACACCGGGGAGCTGTTTTTT
D: .; J: TRBJ1-1; V: TRBV10-3; size: few; CDR3: CAISSPGSENTEAFF; DNA: TGTGCCATCAGCTCTCCGGGAAGCGAGAACACTGAAGCTTTCTTT
D: TRBD1; J: TRBJ1-5; V: TRBV6-2/TRBV6-3; size: .; CDR3: CASSYGQGIDQPQHF; DNA: TGTGCCAGCAGTTACGGACAGGGGATCGATCAGCCCCAGCATTTT
D: TRBD1; J: TRBJ1-1; V: TRBV11-2; size: many; CDR3: CASSLDQGAKAFF; DNA: TGTGCCAGCAGCTTAGACCAGGGGGCAAAAGCTTTCTTT
D: .; J: TRBJ1-6; V: TRBV11-2; size: many; CDR3: CASSLVLGDHSLHF; DNA: TGTGCCAGCAGCTTAGTTCTAGGGGATCACTCCCTCCACTTT
D: TRBD1; J: TRBJ1-1; V: TRBV7-9; size: many; CDR3: CASSGQGRTEAFF; DNA: TGTGCCAGCAGCGGACAGGGGAGGACTGAAGCTTTCTTT
D: TRBD2; J: TRBJ2-1; V: TRBV6-4; size: few; CDR3: CASSDGAGGDEQFF; DNA: TGTGCCAGCAGTGACGGAGCGGGGGGGGATGAGCAGTTCTTC
D: TRBD1; J: TRBJ1-2; V: TRBV12-3/TRBV12-4; size: many; CDR3: CASSLAVGQGYGYTF; DNA: TGTGCCAGCAGTTTAGCCGTGGGACAGGGGTATGGCTACACCTTC
D: .; J: TRBJ2-7; V: TRBV30; size: .; CDR3: CAWNVVGPSLGEQYF; DNA: TGTGCCTGGAATGTAGTGGGACCATCTCTGGGCGAGCAGTACTTC
D: TRBD1; J: TRBJ1-3; V: TRBV28; size: many; CDR3: CASISPGTEDTIYF; DNA: TGTGCCAGCATCTCACCCGGGACAGAGGACACCATATATTTT
D: .; J: TRBJ1-2; V: TRBV6-5; size: many; CDR3: CASSYLADYGYTF; DNA: TGTGCCAGCAGTTACTTGGCAGACTATGGCTACACCTTC
D: .; J: TRBJ2-7; V: TRBV20-1; size: many; CDR3: CSARVRPAGEQYF; DNA: TGCAGTGCTAGAGTCCGCCCAGCGGGCGAGCAGTACTTC
D: .; J: TRBJ1-2; V: TRBV30; size: few; CDR3: CAWSVRGTEGRGVGYTF; DNA: TGTGCCTGGAGTGTACGGGGGACCGAGGGCAGAGGTGTTGGCTACACCTTC
D: TRBD2; J: TRBJ2-1; V: TRBV7-9; size: many; CDR3: CASTHSSGRYNEQFF; DNA: TGTGCCAGCACACACTCTAGCGGGAGATACAATGAGCAGTTCTTC
D: TRBD2; J: TRBJ2-2; V: TRBV30; size: many; CDR3: CAGMGLPTGTGELFF; DNA: TGTGCCGGGATGGGACTACCGACGGGCACCGGGGAGCTGTTTTTT
D: .; J: TRBJ1-6; V: TRBV20-1; size: .; CDR3: CSARDLGSPYNSPLHF; DNA: TGCAGTGCTAGAGATTTGGGGAGTCCCTATAATTCACCCCTCCACTTT
D: .; J: TRBJ1-1; V: TRBV5-1; size: many; CDR3: CASSLYSMNTEAFF; DNA: TGCGCCAGCAGCTTGTACAGCATGAACACTGAAGCTTTCTTT
D: .; J: TRBJ1-4; V: TRBV9; size: .; CDR3: CASSPRWMNEKLFF; DNA: TGTGCCAGCAGCCCGAGATGGATGAATGAAAAACTGTTTTTT
D: TRBD2; J: TRBJ2-1; V: TRBV7-2; size: few; CDR3: CASSLTSGRAPSSYNEQFF; DNA: TGTGCCAGCAGCCTCACTAGCGGGAGGGCCCCGAGCTCCTACAATGAGCAGTTCTTC
D: .; J: TRBJ2-7; V: TRBV28; size: .; CDR3: CASSHLRGDEQYF; DNA: TGCGCCAGCAGCCACCTCAGGGGAGACGAGCAGTACTTC
D: TRBD2; J: TRBJ2-7; V: TRBV30; size: .; CDR3: CAWSKGAGVPSEQYF; DNA: TGTGCCTGGAGTAAAGGAGCGGGAGTCCCCTCCGAGCAGTACTTC
D: TRBD2; J: TRBJ2-1; V: TRBV6-1; size: many; CDR3: CASAAGVRYEQFF; DNA: TGTGCCAGCGCTGCGGGAGTAAGGTATGAGCAGTTCTTC
D: .; J: TRBJ2-1; V: TRBV20-1; size: many; CDR3: CSARADEQFF; DNA: TGCAGTGCTAGAGCCGATGAGCAGTTCTTC
D: .; J: TRBJ2-2; V: TRBV28; size: many; CDR3: CASRFVGELFF; DNA: TGTGCCAGCAGGTTCGTCGGGGAGCTGTTTTTT